This is a list of T cell receptor beta chains from one sample in a study of T cells after yellow fever vaccination. TCRdb recomputed calls from the 5' RACE reads with MiXCR, one row per CDR3 protein. The sample carries about 340,000 distinct CDR3 sequences, around an eighth recorded once. The sequencing here drew on CD4+ T cells sorted from PBMCs, taken 15 days after the yellow fever booster vaccination. Source of these receptors: a man in his late teens or twenties who received the YFV17D yellow fever vaccine. Each CDR3 is given with its conserved first and last residue. The D gene is left open where the match is weak. Some rows mark clone size as missing; the rest say once, few, many or name a class of expanded clone.

v_call	d_call	j_call	clone_size	cdr3_nt	cdr3_aa
TRBV7-9	.	TRBJ1-2	many	TGTGCCAGCAGCTTCGGCCGATTCTATGGCTACACCTTC	CASSFGRFYGYTF
TRBV10-3	.	TRBJ2-1	.	TGTGCCATCAGATTCTACAATGAGCAGTTCTTC	CAIRFYNEQFF
TRBV7-9	.	TRBJ2-1	many	TGTGCCAGCAGCTTTTGGGGTTTGGACAATGAGCAGTTCTTC	CASSFWGLDNEQFF
TRBV15	TRBD1	TRBJ2-7	.	TGTGCCACCAGCAGAGGGGACAGCATTTCCTACGAGCAGTACTTC	CATSRGDSISYEQYF
TRBV20-1	TRBD1	TRBJ1-5	.	TGCAGTGCTAGAGATCCACAGGGGAAGAGCAATCAGCCCCAGCATTTT	CSARDPQGKSNQPQHF
TRBV18	TRBD1	TRBJ1-4	.	TGTGCCAGCTCACTCTCCGGGACAGGGAGCGAAAAACTGTTTTTT	CASSLSGTGSEKLFF
TRBV6-5	.	TRBJ1-6	.	TGTGCCAGCAGTTCTGGGGGGACATCACCCCTCCACTTT	CASSSGGTSPLHF
TRBV7-9	TRBD2	TRBJ2-3	few	TGTGCCAGCAGCTTGGCGGGGGGGAATCTGGCGGATACGCAGTATTTT	CASSLAGGNLADTQYF
TRBV4-3	.	TRBJ2-7	.	TGCGCCAGCAGCCAAGATTGGGGCCAGTCTTACGAGCAGTACTTC	CASSQDWGQSYEQYF
TRBV6-5	TRBD1	TRBJ1-6	.	TGTGCCAGCAGTTACCGAGGGACAGGGGATTCACCCCTCCACTTT	CASSYRGTGDSPLHF
TRBV20-1	.	TRBJ1-2	.	TGCAGTGCTAAGCCGCAGGGCGGTGACTATGGCTACACCTTC	CSAKPQGGDYGYTF
TRBV28	.	TRBJ1-6	.	TGTGCCAGCGCACAGGCCCATTATTCACCCCTCCACTTT	CASAQAHYSPLHF
TRBV2	TRBD1	TRBJ1-6	.	TGTGCCAGCAGTGTTGACGTAAGGGACAGGCTCAACTTT	CASSVDVRDRLNF
TRBV6-4	.	TRBJ2-2	.	TGTGCCAGCAGCCCCCGTCAGCCCTGGAACACCGGGGAGCTGTTTTTT	CASSPRQPWNTGELFF
TRBV5-1	.	TRBJ2-5	many	TGCGCCAGCAGCCCCGGGACAAATACGGGAGAGACCCAGTACTTC	CASSPGTNTGETQYF
TRBV5-1	TRBD1	TRBJ1-6	few	TGCGCCAGCAGCAAGACAGGGTGGAATTCACCCCTCCACTTT	CASSKTGWNSPLHF
TRBV12-3/TRBV12-4	.	TRBJ2-5	.	TGTGCCAGCAGTTTCCCAGGGATGAAAGAGACCCAGTACTTC	CASSFPGMKETQYF
TRBV7-9	TRBD2	TRBJ2-4	.	TGTGCCAGCAGTTGGATAGCGGGGGACAAAAACATTCAGTACTTC	CASSWIAGDKNIQYF